This entry lists 20 T cell receptor beta chains sequenced from one sample in a study of T cells after yellow fever vaccination. TCRdb re-derived calls from the 5' RACE reads in MiXCR, one entry per CDR3 protein. The sample gives under 400,000 distinct CDR3 sequences, approximately 10% of which show up once; roughly 18% is in the top ten. The material sequenced was PBMCs, taken on the day of the first yellow fever vaccination. The receptors originated from a young man who received the YFV17D yellow fever vaccine.

The chain uses TRBV4-2 and TRBJ1-2; 7 bases are a match to TRBD1. The CDR3 covers 17 residues. Germline V gene lookup returns CDR1 LGHNA and CDR2 YNFKEQ. V shed 3 bases, J shed 4 bases, and the junction held 14 bases outside the gene matches. The CDR3 region is CASSHGEGAISSYGYTF. In DNA form, the CDR3 reads TGTGCCAGCAGCCATGGGGAGGGGGCAATTTCGAGCTATGGCTACACCTTC.

The chain couples TRBV11-2 to TRBJ2-3; 9 bases are shared with TRBD1. The CDR3 extends over 15 amino acids. The junction had 14 bases not matched to a gene; V was cut back by 5 bases and J by 11 bases. CDR1 is SGHAT and CDR2 is FQNNGV in the germline V gene. The CDR3 protein is CASSVGTGIPQWQYF. The DNA of the CDR3 is TGTGCCAGCAGCGTCGGGACAGGGATTCCCCAATGGCAGTATTTT. Full variable domain (missing parts from reference TRBV11-2 and TRBJ2-3): EAGVAQSPRYKIIEKRQSVAFWCNPISGHATLYWYQQILGQGPKLLIQFQNNGVVDDSQLPKDRFSAERLKGVDSTLKIQPAKLEDSAVYLCASSVGTGIPQWQYFGPGTRLTVL.

The J gene is TRBJ1-1, the V gene TRBV2; the match to TRBD1 covers 7 bases. Germline CDR1 reads SNHLY; CDR2 reads FYNNEI. V gave up 6 bases and J gave up 11 bases; unmatched junction bases: 9. CDR3 length: 12 amino acids. CDR3 DNA: TGTGCCAGCAGGAGTGATGACAGGGATGCTTTCTTT. Its translation: CASRSDDRDAFF.

This rearrangement joins TRBV29-1 to TRBJ1-5, with 8 positions matching TRBD1. The CDR3 totals 12 residues. The germline V gene encodes CDR1 SQVTM and CDR2 ANQGSEA. J lost 5 bases, V lost 4 bases, and 1 base had no gene match. CDR3: CSVADRDQPQHF. In nucleotides, the CDR3 is TGCAGCGTTGCGGACAGGGATCAGCCCCAGCATTTT.

The rearrangement joins TRBV6-1 to TRBJ2-7; 10 bases line up with TRBD1. J was trimmed by 6 bases and V by 7 bases; bases with no gene match: 18. The length of the CDR3 is 17 residues. Germline values: CDR1 MNHNS, CDR2 SASEGT. Here the CDR3 DNA reads TGTGCCAGCACCTCCCAGATGGCCGGGACAGGGGAAGCCGAGCAGTACTTC. It yields the protein CASTSQMAGTGEAEQYF.

The sample holds a few counts of this clonotype. The CDR3 loop reads CASSLVYFGLAGGREQFF. CDR3 nucleotide sequence: TGTGCCAGCAGCTTAGTTTATTTCGGACTAGCGGGGGGGCGGGAGCAGTTCTTC. This chain uses TRBV11-2 with TRBJ2-1; 15 bases fit TRBD2. V gave up 1 base and J gave up 10 bases; unmatched junction bases: 11. CDR3 size: 18 residues. Germline assignment: CDR1 SGHAT and CDR2 FQNNGV.

This clonotype has only a few counts. The chain has TRBV7-2 and TRBJ2-3; 7 bases align to TRBD2. CDR1 is SGHTA, CDR2 FQGNSA, per germline. V was pared by 1 base and J by 4 bases, with 2 bases of the junction left unmatched. The CDR3 totals 14 residues. The CDR3, as DNA: TGTGCCAGCAGCTTAGTGGCGGGGGCAGATACGCAGTATTTT. Protein product: CASSLVAGADTQYF.

The table lists this clonotype with a few counts. The chain employs TRBV11-2 and TRBJ2-3; 9 bases match TRBD2. Unmatched junction bases numbered 9, after V lost 4 bases and J lost 1 base. Germline lookup yields CDR1 SGHAT and CDR2 FQNNGV. The CDR3 consists of 17 residues. This chain's CDR3 is CASSSSGGPLRTDTQYF. CDR3 in DNA: TGTGCCAGCAGCTCGAGCGGGGGGCCGCTTCGCACAGATACGCAGTATTTT.

This clonotype was observed many times. The V and J genes are TRBV15 and TRBJ2-7; D gene unclear. The CDR3 runs 14 residues. Trimming cost V 0 bases and J 6 bases, with 12 bases left between them. Germline lookup yields CDR1 LNHNV and CDR2 YYDKDF (reference sequence). The CDR3 here is CATSRDFDGSEQYV. CDR3 coding DNA: TGTGCCACCAGCAGAGATTTTGATGGTTCCGAGCAGTACGTC.

In this sample, this clonotype turned up a few times. The DNA of the CDR3 is TGTGCCAGCAGCTTAAGCGCACCAGCGGCGATCCAAGAGACCCAGTACTTC. Translation gives CASSLSAPAAIQETQYF. The chain joins TRBV7-2 to TRBJ2-5; possible D gene TRBD2, 5 bases. Trimming left V 2 bases short and J 1 base short, with 17 bases between. CDR3 length: 17 residues. Per germline, CDR1 SGHTA and CDR2 FQGNSA.

J is TRBJ1-6 and V is TRBV5-1; D is unresolved. The CDR3 has 13 residues. Germline assignment: CDR1 SGHRS and CDR2 YFSETQ. Trimming cost V 4 bases and J 9 bases, with 11 bases left between them. DNA of the CDR3: TGCGCCAGCAGCCCTGTCAGTCGTTCACCCCTCCACTTT. Amino acids: CASSPVSRSPLHF.

This clonotype was recorded a few times. The rearrangement joins TRBV12-3 or TRBV12-4 to TRBJ1-4; D uncertain. Trimming stripped 2 bases from V and 5 bases from J, with 12 bases between. The CDR3 loop spans 15 amino acids. The CDR3, as DNA: TGTGCCAGCAGTTTACTGGACCCTGGAAATGAAAAACTGTTTTTT. Residues: CASSLLDPGNEKLFF.

The chain couples TRBV5-1 to TRBJ2-1; tentative D call: TRBD2 (5 bases). There are 15 residues in the CDR3. Germline CDR1 is SGHRS and CDR2 is YFSETQ. V lost 7 bases and J lost 0, with 14 bases in between. The CDR3 sequence is CASRTLGSSYNEQFF. The CDR3 nucleotides are TGCGCCAGCCGAACCCTAGGGAGCTCCTACAATGAGCAGTTCTTC.

This clonotype was detected a few times. The V gene is TRBV7-2, the J gene TRBJ1-5; no reliable D call. V lost 3 bases to trimming and J lost 3 bases, with 9 bases between them. Germline V gene data show CDR1 as SGHTA and CDR2 as FQGNSA. CDR3 length equals 14 residues. CDR3 sequence: CASSFLVTNQPQHF. The CDR3 nucleotides are TGTGCCAGCAGCTTCTTAGTCACCAATCAGCCCCAGCATTTT.

This chain uses TRBV12-3 or TRBV12-4 with TRBJ1-2; 9 nucleotides align to TRBD1. Trimming at V came to 5 bases and at J to 6 bases, leaving 7 bases not matched to a gene. CDR3 length equals 14 residues. The CDR3 nucleotides read TGTGCCAGCAGTGACCTGGACAGGGGAAATGGCTACACCTTC. Amino acids: CASSDLDRGNGYTF.

There are many counts of this clonotype. The rearrangement links TRBV12-3 or TRBV12-4 to TRBJ2-1; D is uncertain. The CDR3 loop spans 14 amino acids. Trimming stripped 3 bases from V and 2 bases from J, with 8 bases between. Written as DNA, the CDR3 is TGTGCCAGCAGTTTTAGGGTAACCTACAATGAGCAGTTCTTC. As protein: CASSFRVTYNEQFF.

The genes are TRBV9 and TRBJ2-2, with TRBD2 identical over 13 bases. The CDR3 loop spans 17 amino acids. The V segment lost 4 bases and the J segment 0 bases; nucleotides outside the gene matches: 3. Germline lookup yields CDR1 SGDLS and CDR2 YYNGEE. CDR3 sequence: CASSLTSGGSNTGELFF. The CDR3 nucleotides read TGTGCCAGCAGCCTGACTAGCGGGGGGTCGAACACCGGGGAGCTGTTTTTT.

This clonotype was seen a few times. The chain uses TRBV25-1 and TRBJ1-4; D remains unclear. CDR1 and CDR2 from the germline V gene are MGHDK and SYGVNS. The CDR3 sequence is 13 residues long. Trimming removed 5 bases at V and 4 bases at J, with 8 bases between. The chain's CDR3 is CASSRWGNEKLFF. CDR3 sequence (DNA): TGTGCCAGCAGTCGGTGGGGTAATGAAAAACTGTTTTTT.

As for this clonotype: At one of its ends the junction is not consistent with the germline gene, which may arise from a read error. This chain uses TRBV7-9 with TRBJ2-2; D call uncertain. Germline V lookup: CDR1 SEHNR, CDR2 FQNEAQ (reference sequence). CDR3 length: 15 residues. The CDR3 DNA is TGTGTCAGCAGCTTAGGTCTCGGCCACACCGGGGAGCTGTTTTTT. Amino acid sequence: CVSSLGLGHTGELFF.

This clonotype was picked up many times. CDR3 sequence: CSATGNTEAFF. Written as DNA, the CDR3 is TGCAGTGCTACAGGGAACACTGAAGCTTTCTTT. This chain connects TRBV20-1 to TRBJ1-1; D gene uncertain. Germline V gives CDR1 DFQATT, CDR2 SNEGSKA (reference sequence). The CDR3 is made up of 11 amino acids. V lost 4 bases to trimming and J lost 1 base, with 4 bases between them.